This T cell receptor (beta chain) stems from a study of response to subunit inactivated influenza vaccine. V was pared by 6 bases and J by 4 bases, with 13 bases between. This CDR3 contains 13 residues. MiXCR, run by TCRdb on the RT-PCR reads, gives a single entry per CDR3 protein. The table has hundreds of thousands of distinct CDR3 sequences, about 15% seen once. This chain joins TRBV12-3 or TRBV12-4 and TRBJ2-7, with D maybe TRBD1 (7 bases). This TCR derives from a middle-aged man who received an inactivated influenza vaccine. Sequenced here: PBMCs from blood, sampled around 15 days before vaccination. The CDR3 protein is CASSAGQKYEQYF. CDR3 nucleotide sequence: TGTGCCAGCAGCGCGGGACAGAAATACGAGCAGTACTTC.